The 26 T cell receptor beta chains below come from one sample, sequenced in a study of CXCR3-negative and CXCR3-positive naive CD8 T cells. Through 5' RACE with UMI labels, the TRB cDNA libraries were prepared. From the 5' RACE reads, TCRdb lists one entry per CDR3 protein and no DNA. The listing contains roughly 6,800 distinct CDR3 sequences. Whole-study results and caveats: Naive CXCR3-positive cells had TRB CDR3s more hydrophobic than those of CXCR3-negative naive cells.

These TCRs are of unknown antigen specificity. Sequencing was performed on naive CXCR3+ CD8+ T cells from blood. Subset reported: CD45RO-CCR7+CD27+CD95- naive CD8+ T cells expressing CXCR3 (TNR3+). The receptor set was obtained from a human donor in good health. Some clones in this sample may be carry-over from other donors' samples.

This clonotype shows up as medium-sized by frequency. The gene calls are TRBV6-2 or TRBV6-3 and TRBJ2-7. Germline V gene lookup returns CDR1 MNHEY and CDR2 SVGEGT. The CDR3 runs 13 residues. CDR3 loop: CASSYLAGYEQYF.

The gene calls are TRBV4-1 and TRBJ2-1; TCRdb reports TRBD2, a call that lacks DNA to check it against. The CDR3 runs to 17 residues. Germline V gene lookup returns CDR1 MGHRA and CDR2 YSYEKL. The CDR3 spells CASSQDSMAGVYNEQFF.

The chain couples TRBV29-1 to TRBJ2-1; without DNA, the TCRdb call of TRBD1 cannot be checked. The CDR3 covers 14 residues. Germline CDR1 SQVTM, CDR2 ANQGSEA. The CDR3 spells CSADLRGLTNEQFF.

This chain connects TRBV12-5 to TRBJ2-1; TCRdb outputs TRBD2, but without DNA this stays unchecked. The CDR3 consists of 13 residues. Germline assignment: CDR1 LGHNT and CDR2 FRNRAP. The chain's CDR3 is CASGQGLLNEQFF. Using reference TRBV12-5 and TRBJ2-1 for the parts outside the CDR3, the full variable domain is DARVTQTPRHKVTEMGQEVTMRCQPILGHNTVFWYRQTMMQGLELLAYFRNRAPLDDSGMPKDRFSAEMPDATLATLKIQPSEPRDSAVYFCASGQGLLNEQFFGPGTRLTVL.

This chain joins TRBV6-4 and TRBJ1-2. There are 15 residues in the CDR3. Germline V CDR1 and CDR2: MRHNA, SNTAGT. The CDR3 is CASSEYPSPNYGYTF.

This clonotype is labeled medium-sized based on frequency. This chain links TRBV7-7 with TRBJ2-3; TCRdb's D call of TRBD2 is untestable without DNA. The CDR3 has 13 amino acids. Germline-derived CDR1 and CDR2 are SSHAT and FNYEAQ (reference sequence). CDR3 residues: CASSRTLPDPQYF.

CDR3 loop: CASSLDEGRSYEQYF. The chain combines TRBV11-2 with TRBJ2-7. The CDR3 loop spans 15 amino acids. Germline V lookup: CDR1 SGHAT, CDR2 FQNNGV.

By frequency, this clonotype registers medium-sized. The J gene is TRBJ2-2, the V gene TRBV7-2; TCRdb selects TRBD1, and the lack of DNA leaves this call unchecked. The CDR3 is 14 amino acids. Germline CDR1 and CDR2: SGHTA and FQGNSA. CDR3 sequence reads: CASQRGPYTGELFF.

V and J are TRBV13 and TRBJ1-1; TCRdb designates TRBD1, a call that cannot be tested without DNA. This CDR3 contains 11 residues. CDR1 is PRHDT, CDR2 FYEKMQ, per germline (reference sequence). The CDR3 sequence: CASRTGGEAFF.

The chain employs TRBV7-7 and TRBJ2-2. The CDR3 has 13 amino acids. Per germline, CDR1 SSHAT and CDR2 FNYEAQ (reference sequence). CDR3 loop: CASSPGGIGELFF.

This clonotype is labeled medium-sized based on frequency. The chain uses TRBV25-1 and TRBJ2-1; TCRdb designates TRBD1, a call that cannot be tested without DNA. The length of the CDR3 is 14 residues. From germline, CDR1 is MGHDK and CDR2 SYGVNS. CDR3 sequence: CASSGGTGGNEQFF.

This chain's CDR3 is CATMKRRGPYQETQYF. The chain uses TRBV2 and TRBJ2-5. This CDR3 is built from 16 residues. The germline CDR1 and CDR2 sequences are SNHLY and FYNNEI.

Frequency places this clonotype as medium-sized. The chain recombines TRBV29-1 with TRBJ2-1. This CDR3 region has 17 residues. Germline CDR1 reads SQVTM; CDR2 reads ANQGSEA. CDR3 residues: CSVEDPATPTVYNEQFF.

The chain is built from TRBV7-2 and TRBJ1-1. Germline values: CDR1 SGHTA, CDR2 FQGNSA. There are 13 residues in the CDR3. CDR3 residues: CASSLSENTEAFF.

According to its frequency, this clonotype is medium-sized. The CDR3 loop is CASSLVRRDGSQFF. The chain recombines TRBV12-3 or TRBV12-4 with TRBJ2-1; absent DNA, TCRdb's TRBD1 call cannot be checked. The CDR3 has 14 residues.

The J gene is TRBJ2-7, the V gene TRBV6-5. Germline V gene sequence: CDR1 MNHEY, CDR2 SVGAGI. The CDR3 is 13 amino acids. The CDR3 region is CASSSEGPYEQYF.

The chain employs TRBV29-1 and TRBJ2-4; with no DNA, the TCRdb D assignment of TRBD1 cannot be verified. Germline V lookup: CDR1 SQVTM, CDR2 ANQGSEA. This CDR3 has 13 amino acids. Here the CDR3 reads CSVETPAVNIQYF.

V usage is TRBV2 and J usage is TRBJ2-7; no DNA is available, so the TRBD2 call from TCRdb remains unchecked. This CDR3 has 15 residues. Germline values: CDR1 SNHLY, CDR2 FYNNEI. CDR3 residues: CASEGEGASSYEQYF.

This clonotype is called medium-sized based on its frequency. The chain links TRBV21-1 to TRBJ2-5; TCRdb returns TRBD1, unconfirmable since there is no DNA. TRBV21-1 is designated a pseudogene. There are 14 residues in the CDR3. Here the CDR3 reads CASTRDPKEETQYF.

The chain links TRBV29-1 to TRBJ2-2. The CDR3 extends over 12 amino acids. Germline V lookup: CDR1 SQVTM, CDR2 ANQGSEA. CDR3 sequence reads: CSVVLHTGELFF.

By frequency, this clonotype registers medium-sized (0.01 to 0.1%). This CDR3 reads CASSQDKWAYEQYF. This rearrangement joins TRBV14 to TRBJ2-7. From germline, CDR1 is SGHDN and CDR2 FVKESK. The CDR3 spans 14 residues.

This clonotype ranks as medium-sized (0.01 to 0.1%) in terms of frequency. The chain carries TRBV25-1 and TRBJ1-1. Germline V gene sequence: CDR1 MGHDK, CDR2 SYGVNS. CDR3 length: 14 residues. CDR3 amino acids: CASSGYALPTEAFF.

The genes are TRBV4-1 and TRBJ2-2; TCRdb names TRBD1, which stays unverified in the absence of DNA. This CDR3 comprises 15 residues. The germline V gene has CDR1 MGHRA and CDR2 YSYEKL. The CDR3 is CASSYTGQHTGELFF.

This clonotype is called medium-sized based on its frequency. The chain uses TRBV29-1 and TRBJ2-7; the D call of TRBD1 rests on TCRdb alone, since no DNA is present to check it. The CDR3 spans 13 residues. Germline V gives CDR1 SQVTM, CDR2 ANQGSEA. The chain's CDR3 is CSVETGGTYEQYF.

CDR3 sequence reads: CASSLGQGEDEQYF. This chain links TRBV5-1 with TRBJ2-7; checking the TCRdb D call of TRBD1 is not possible without DNA. The length of the CDR3 is 14 residues. Germline CDR1 SGHRS, CDR2 YFSETQ.

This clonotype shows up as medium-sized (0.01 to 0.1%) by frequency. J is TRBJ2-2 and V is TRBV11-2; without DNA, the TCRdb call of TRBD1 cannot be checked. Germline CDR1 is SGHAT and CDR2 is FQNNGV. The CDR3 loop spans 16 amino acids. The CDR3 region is CASSPWTVDGTGELFF.